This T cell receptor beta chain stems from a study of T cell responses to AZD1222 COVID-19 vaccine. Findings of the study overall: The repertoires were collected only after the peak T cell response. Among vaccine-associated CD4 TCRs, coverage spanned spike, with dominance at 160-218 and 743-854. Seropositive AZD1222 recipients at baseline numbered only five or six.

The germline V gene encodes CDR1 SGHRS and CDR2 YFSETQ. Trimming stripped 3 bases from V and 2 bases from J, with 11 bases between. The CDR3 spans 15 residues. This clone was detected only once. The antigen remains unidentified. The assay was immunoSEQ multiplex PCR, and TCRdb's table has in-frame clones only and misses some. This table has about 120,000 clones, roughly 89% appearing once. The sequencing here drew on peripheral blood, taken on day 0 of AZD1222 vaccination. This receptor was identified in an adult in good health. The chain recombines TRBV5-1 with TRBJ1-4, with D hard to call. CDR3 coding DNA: TGCGCCAGCAGCTACCAACCCGGCACTAATGAAAAACTGTTTTTT. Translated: CASSYQPGTNEKLFF.